Each of the 27 T cell receptor beta chains below was sequenced from the same sample in a study of blood T cell repertoires in COVID-19. The repertoire was sequenced with immunoSEQ multiplex PCR; TCRdb's copy has only in-frame clones and lacks some. There are more than 200,000 clones in the sample; 85% to 90% occur only once, and roughly 5.6% lies in the top ten. Material for sequencing was peripheral blood. All receptors come from a woman aged 55-75 years with COVID-19, enrolled during active disease.

This chain uses TRBV19 with TRBJ2-4; TRBD1 aligns across 7 bases. V shed 4 bases, J shed 7 bases, and the junction held 13 bases outside the gene matches. The germline CDR1 and CDR2 sequences are LNHDA and SQIVND (reference sequence). This CDR3 contains 16 residues. The CDR3 sequence is CASSKTGPRASNIQYF. CDR3 nucleotides: TGTGCCAGTAGTAAGACAGGGCCCCGAGCGAGTAACATTCAGTACTTC.

The V and J genes are TRBV12-3 or TRBV12-4 and TRBJ1-1; D is unclear. This CDR3 spans 11 amino acids. V was cut by 5 bases and J by 5 bases, with 6 bases left in between. CDR3 sequence (DNA): TGTGCCAGCAGTGGCAGAACTGAAGCTTTCTTT. It translates to CASSGRTEAFF.

This clone was seen once. V is TRBV9 and J is TRBJ1-2; a possible D gene is TRBD1 (5 bases). CDR1 and CDR2 from the germline V gene are SGDLS and YYNGEE. The CDR3 extends over 13 amino acids. With 0 bases removed from V and 8 bases from J, the gap between germline ends came to 11 bases. Written as DNA, the CDR3 is TGTGCCAGCAGCGTAGGCGCAGGGCGGGGCTACACCTTC. It codes for CASSVGAGRGYTF.

J is TRBJ2-5 and V is TRBV5-1, with 9 bases identical to TRBD1. J was trimmed by 5 bases and V by 4 bases; bases with no gene match: 9. The CDR3 runs to 15 residues. Germline CDR1 and CDR2: SGHRS and YFSETQ. The CDR3 DNA reads as TGCGCCAGCAGCCGTCAACAGGGGGCGCGGGAGACCCAGTACTTC. Protein: CASSRQQGARETQYF. Together with reference TRBV5-1 and TRBJ2-5, the CDR3 gives the full variable domain: KAGVTQTPRYLIKTRGQQVTLSCSPISGHRSVSWYQQTPGQGLQFLFEYFSETQRNKGNFPGRFSGRQFSNSRSEMNVSTLELGDSALYLCASSRQQGARETQYFGPGTRLLVL.

This clone was seen once. V usage is TRBV18 and J usage is TRBJ1-1; D possibly corresponds to TRBD1 (6 bases). The germline V gene has CDR1 KGHSH and CDR2 LQKENI. V dropped 3 bases and J dropped 1 base, with 12 bases sitting between them. The CDR3 has 15 residues. CDR3 residues: CASSPKGGTNTEAFF. CDR3 sequence (DNA): TGTGCCAGCTCACCTAAGGGGGGGACGAACACTGAAGCTTTCTTT. Full variable domain (rest looked up from reference TRBV18 and TRBJ1-1): NAGVMQNPRHLVRRRGQEARLRCSPMKGHSHVYWYRQLPEEGLKFMVYLQKENIIDESGMPKERFSAEFPKEGPSILRIQQVVRGDSAAYFCASSPKGGTNTEAFFGQGTRLTVV.

The chain has TRBV30 and TRBJ1-5; D is possibly TRBD1 (5 bases). The ends were cut back, 2 bases at V and 0 bases at J, with 11 bases in the middle. This CDR3 contains 15 residues. Germline V gene sequence: CDR1 GTSNPN, CDR2 SVGIG (reference sequence). DNA for the CDR3: TGTGCCTGGAGTCCCGGACACCTTAGCAATCAGCCCCAGCATTTT. The encoded protein is CAWSPGHLSNQPQHF.

This rearrangement joins TRBV3-1 (or the pseudogene TRBV3-2) to TRBJ2-1; perhaps TRBD2 as D (5 bases). CDR3 length equals 17 residues. With 0 bases removed from V and 0 bases from J, the gap between germline ends came to 12 bases. Germline lookup yields CDR1 LGHDT and CDR2 YNNKEL (reference sequence). As DNA, the CDR3 is TGTGCCAGCAGCCAAGACGCGGGTGCTTTCTCCTACAATGAGCAGTTCTTC. Residues: CASSQDAGAFSYNEQFF.

Concerning this clone itself: This specimen includes other DNA sequences encoding the same CDR3. The chain recombines TRBV30 with TRBJ2-5; D remains unclear. The CDR3 contains 12 residues. Between the trimmed V and J ends, which lost 0 bases and 3 bases, there was a span of 5 bases. From germline, CDR1 is GTSNPN and CDR2 SVGIG (reference sequence). In nucleotides, the CDR3 is TGTGCCTGGAGTGTACTTAAAGAGACCCAGTACTTC. This encodes CAWSVLKETQYF.

The chain joins TRBV19 to TRBJ2-2; D call uncertain. The CDR3 covers 15 residues. V lost 0 bases and J lost 5, with 10 bases in between. Looked up from germline, CDR1 is LNHDA and CDR2 is SQIVND (reference sequence). The CDR3 DNA reads as TGTGCCAGTAGTATAGATCGGGTCGCGACCGGGGAGCTGTTTTTT. Its protein is CASSIDRVATGELFF.

In this sample, this clone turned up once. The rearrangement links TRBV2 to TRBJ1-1, with TRBD1 matching 9 bases. From germline, CDR1 is SNHLY and CDR2 FYNNEI. With V trimmed by 5 bases and J by 2 bases, 12 bases remained unmatched. The CDR3 totals 17 residues. Written as DNA, the CDR3 is TGTGCCAGCAGTCGCCGAACGGGACAGGGCCCTAACACTGAAGCTTTCTTT. It yields the protein CASSRRTGQGPNTEAFF.

The chain employs TRBV18 and TRBJ1-5; D gene uncertain. The germline CDR1 and CDR2 sequences are KGHSH and LQKENI. V dropped 0 bases and J dropped 4 bases, with 10 bases sitting between them. CDR3 length equals 15 residues. As DNA, the CDR3 is TGTGCCAGCTCACCACCGGGAGGTGATAATCAGCCCCAGCATTTT. This gives the protein CASSPPGGDNQPQHF.

The chain has TRBV9 and TRBJ2-7; D is perhaps TRBD2 (5 bases). The ends were cut back, 3 bases at V and 0 bases at J, with 7 bases in the middle. The CDR3 sequence is 13 residues long. Germline lookup yields CDR1 SGDLS and CDR2 YYNGEE. CDR3 nucleotide sequence: TGTGCCAGCAGCGCAAGCGGCTCCTACGAGCAGTACTTC. This encodes CASSASGSYEQYF.

This sequence joins TRBV30 and TRBJ1-6; D may be TRBD1 (5 bases). Trimming removed 5 bases at V and 10 bases at J, with 21 bases between. Germline V gives CDR1 GTSNPN, CDR2 SVGIG (reference sequence). The CDR3 totals 15 residues. CDR3 in amino acids: CAWGTGLQTASPLHF. In DNA form, the CDR3 reads TGTGCCTGGGGTACGGGACTCCAAACCGCCTCACCCCTCCACTTT.

The chain links TRBV14 to TRBJ2-1; D perhaps matches TRBD2 (5 bases). Germline V CDR1 and CDR2: SGHDN, FVKESK. The CDR3 covers 15 residues. V was clipped by 4 bases and J by 7 bases, with 17 bases between them. The CDR3 protein is CASSPKAWPGNEQFF. The CDR3 coding sequence is TGTGCCAGCAGCCCCAAGGCGTGGCCGGGGAATGAGCAGTTCTTC. The entire variable domain, with the rest obtained from reference TRBV14 and TRBJ2-1, is as follows: EAGVTQFPSHSVIEKGQTVTLRCDPISGHDNLYWYRRVMGKEIKFLLHFVKESKQDESGMPNNRFLAERTGGTYSTLKVQPAELEDSGVYFCASSPKAWPGNEQFFGPGTRLTVL.

The chain joins TRBV5-1 to TRBJ2-1; 12 bases are a match to TRBD2. The CDR3 loop spans 15 amino acids. The germline V gene has CDR1 SGHRS and CDR2 YFSETQ. After removal of 3 bases from V and 7 bases from J, the junction contained 5 bases not matched to a gene. The chain's CDR3 is CASSWGLAGRNEQFF. The CDR3 DNA follows: TGCGCCAGCAGCTGGGGACTAGCGGGTAGGAATGAGCAGTTCTTC. Together with reference TRBV5-1 and TRBJ2-1, the CDR3 gives the full variable domain: KAGVTQTPRYLIKTRGQQVTLSCSPISGHRSVSWYQQTPGQGLQFLFEYFSETQRNKGNFPGRFSGRQFSNSRSEMNVSTLELGDSALYLCASSWGLAGRNEQFFGPGTRLTVL.

In this sample, this clone turned up a few times. The V gene is TRBV19, the J gene TRBJ1-3; D is undetermined. V was cut by 4 bases and J by 0 bases, with 10 bases left in between. CDR1 is LNHDA and CDR2 is SQIVND in the germline V gene (reference sequence). The CDR3 extends over 15 amino acids. The DNA for the CDR3 is TGTGCCAGTAGTAAGCCGTCGAACTCTGGAAACACCATATATTTT. Amino acids: CASSKPSNSGNTIYF.

This chain links TRBV24-1 with TRBJ2-3, with a weak D call TRBD1 (5 bases). With 8 bases removed from V and 5 bases from J, the gap between germline ends came to 7 bases. The CDR3 is made up of 11 amino acids. Germline lookup yields CDR1 KGHDR and CDR2 SFDVKD. CDR3: CATMTVDTQYF. CDR3 bases: TGTGCCACCATGACAGTAGATACGCAGTATTTT.

V gene TRBV5-6 combines with J gene TRBJ2-5; no clear D gene. The CDR3 totals 16 residues. The V and J ends lost 4 bases and 2 bases respectively, with 18 bases between them. From germline, CDR1 is SGHDT and CDR2 YYEEEE. CDR3 in DNA: TGTGCCAGCAGCAACCTACCGACAAGGCTTCAAGAGACCCAGTACTTC. It translates to CASSNLPTRLQETQYF.

The chain has TRBV5-1 and TRBJ2-4; 11 bases fit TRBD2. Germline CDR1 and CDR2: SGHRS and YFSETQ. Trimming at V came to 0 bases and at J to 1 base, leaving 15 bases not matched to a gene. The CDR3 sequence is 21 residues long. The CDR3 region has the DNA TGCGCCAGCAGCTTGGGTGGGGTCAGAACGACTAGCGGGAACGCCAAAAACATTCAGTACTTC. The encoded protein is CASSLGGVRTTSGNAKNIQYF.

The chain is built from TRBV4-2 and TRBJ1-4; D gene unclear. CDR1 and CDR2 (germline): LGHNA, YNFKEQ. The CDR3 is 14 amino acids. Trimming shortened V by 3 bases and J by 1 base, and 6 bases separated the two germline ends. DNA of the CDR3: TGTGCCAGCAGCCAGGGAGGAACTAATGAAAAACTGTTTTTT. This translates into CASSQGGTNEKLFF.

The chain combines TRBV2 with TRBJ1-5, with D maybe TRBD1 (6 bases). The CDR3 runs 16 residues. V dropped 4 bases and J dropped 7 bases, with 20 bases sitting between them. Germline V CDR1 and CDR2: SNHLY, FYNNEI. The chain's CDR3 is CASSGIRGPGGQPQHF. CDR3 nucleotide sequence: TGTGCCAGCAGTGGGATCAGGGGCCCCGGCGGGCAGCCCCAGCATTTT.

The rearrangement links TRBV19 to TRBJ1-3; 10 bases agree with TRBD1. The junction had 6 bases not matched to a gene; V was cut back by 5 bases and J by 2 bases. CDR1 is LNHDA, CDR2 SQIVND, per germline (reference sequence). The CDR3 sequence is 16 residues long. CDR3 sequence reads: CASSFYGTGAGNTIYF. CDR3 in DNA: TGTGCCAGTAGTTTCTACGGGACAGGGGCTGGAAACACCATATATTTT.

The count of this clone is one. CDR3 nucleotides: TGTGCCAGCAGCCAAGCTAGTAACGGGATGCCCTACGAGCAGTACTTC. Translated, it gives CASSQASNGMPYEQYF. The rearrangement uses TRBV4-2 and TRBJ2-7; TRBD2 might be the D (5 bases). This CDR3 is 16 amino acids long. Germline CDR1 reads LGHNA; CDR2 reads YNFKEQ. The germline V and J ends were trimmed by 1 base and 2 bases, with 15 bases remaining between them.

This clone was seen just once. The J gene is TRBJ2-1, the V gene TRBV10-3; TRBD1 matches 10 bases. The CDR3 contains 17 residues. Germline V gene sequence: CDR1 ENHRY, CDR2 SYGVKD. V was clipped by 3 bases and J by 2 bases; unmatched bases: 7. The CDR3 is CAISDRDRGLPYNEQFF. DNA of the CDR3: TGTGCCATCAGTGATCGGGACAGGGGTTTACCCTACAATGAGCAGTTCTTC.

The chain links TRBV29-1 to TRBJ1-1; D may be TRBD1 (5 bases). The germline V and J ends were trimmed by 5 bases and 1 base, with 5 bases remaining between them. The CDR3 consists of 11 residues. Germline-derived CDR1 and CDR2 are SQVTM and ANQGSEA. CDR3 bases: TGCAGCGTTCAGGGGAACACTGAAGCTTTCTTT. It is translated as CSVQGNTEAFF.

The J gene is TRBJ2-7, the V gene TRBV4-1; D remains unclear. This CDR3 is 14 amino acids long. From germline, CDR1 is MGHRA and CDR2 YSYEKL. V dropped 1 base and J dropped 3 bases, with 10 bases sitting between them. This CDR3 is CASSQVTQDYEQYF. CDR3 DNA sequence: TGCGCCAGCAGCCAAGTGACTCAAGACTACGAGCAGTACTTC.

The chain has TRBV6-6 and TRBJ1-2; no clear D gene. The CDR3 has 13 amino acids. Germline-derived CDR1 and CDR2 are MNHNY and SVGAGI (reference sequence). The V end lost 10 bases, the J end lost 5 bases, and 17 bases lay between the germline ends. The CDR3 DNA follows: TGTGCCACCAAGGAGCTCATCGGGTATGGCTACACCTTC. Translated, it gives CATKELIGYGYTF.